The TCR beta chain described here comes from a study of blood T cell repertoires in COVID-19. As for the study in general: COVID-19 samples from acute and convalescent phases originated in the United States, Italy and Spain. PBMCs, B-cell-depleted T cells, or T cells provided the cDNA or gDNA that made up the material.

The germline CDR1 and CDR2 sequences are SGHTA and FQGTGA. This CDR3 spans 13 amino acids. Between the trimmed V and J ends, which lost 0 bases and 9 bases, there was a span of 9 bases. Assay: immunoSEQ multiplex PCR; the TCRdb copy retains only in-frame clones and omits some. The sample lists around 180,000 clones, 70% to 90% occurring once. This TCR derives from a man aged 55 to 70 with acute or convalescent COVID-19. The source material was peripheral blood. This chain links TRBV7-3 with TRBJ1-5; D gene uncertain. CDR3 amino acids: CASSLTTAGPQHF. CDR3 bases: TGTGCCAGCAGCTTAACGACGGCGGGGCCCCAGCATTTT.